The 25 T cell receptor beta chains below all came from one sample that was sequenced in a study of CD8 T cells in ankylosing spondylitis. TCRdb processed the 5' RACE reads anew with MiXCR; each CDR3 protein has one entry. Found here are approximately 300,000 distinct CDR3 sequences, roughly 20% of them singletons; the top ten hold 3.5% to 4.5%. Sequencing was done on a sample of blood, either unsorted or a sorted T cell fraction (not recorded which). All receptors derive from a female donor with ankylosing spondylitis or in good health (not recorded which).

This clonotype was picked up a small number of times. The chain has TRBV29-1 and TRBJ2-2; TRBD2 matches at 14 bases. Germline trimming cut 7 bases from V and 7 bases from J; bases unmatched to any gene: 5. Germline CDR1 SQVTM, CDR2 ANQGSEA. This CDR3 contains 14 residues. This CDR3 is CSGGTSGSGGELFF. CDR3 bases: TGCAGCGGCGGGACTAGCGGGAGCGGCGGGGAGCTGTTTTTT.

This clonotype occurred many times. The J gene is TRBJ1-3, the V gene TRBV6-5; 7 bases agree with TRBD1. Trimming took 6 bases from V and 4 from J; bases not matched to a gene: 12. The CDR3 is 16 residues long. Looked up from germline, CDR1 is MNHEY and CDR2 is SVGAGI. The CDR3 DNA reads TGTGCCAGCAGCCGCACCAGGGGGTTATTGGGAAACACCATATATTTT. Translated, it gives CASSRTRGLLGNTIYF.

This clonotype was seen more than once but under ten times. The chain carries TRBV7-9 and TRBJ2-3; D gene ambiguous. Trimming took off 0 bases at V and 6 bases at J, with 19 bases between the two ends. Germline V CDR1 and CDR2: SEHNR, FQNEAQ (reference sequence). CDR3 size: 17 residues. The CDR3 is CASSLASYSPLEDTQYF. The DNA for the CDR3 is TGTGCCAGCAGCTTAGCGTCTTACAGCCCCCTTGAGGATACGCAGTATTTT.

The chain uses TRBV19 and TRBJ1-1, with D possibly matching TRBD1 (6 bases). Looked up from germline, CDR1 is LNHDA and CDR2 is SQIVND (reference sequence). Trimming left V 5 bases short and J 2 bases short, with 12 bases between. This CDR3 is built from 14 residues. In DNA, the CDR3 is TGTGCCAGTAGTGCCCCGGGGGCAAACACTGAAGCTTTCTTT. Translating it yields CASSAPGANTEAFF.

This rearrangement joins TRBV6-2 or TRBV6-3 to TRBJ2-2; TRBD2 matches at 7 bases. This CDR3 spans 15 amino acids. Germline CDR1 MNHEY, CDR2 SVGEGT. V dropped 4 bases and J dropped 6; count of bases not matched to a gene: 8. This CDR3 reads CASSLGTILPGELFF. The CDR3 nucleotides are TGTGCCAGCAGTTTGGGGACTATCCTCCCCGGGGAGCTGTTTTTT.

This clonotype has more than one count but fewer than ten. The chain is built from TRBV20-1 and TRBJ1-1; possible D gene TRBD1, 5 bases. Germline V gives CDR1 DFQATT, CDR2 SNEGSKA (reference sequence). There are 13 residues in the CDR3. V was cut by 0 bases and J by 5 bases, with 10 bases left in between. The CDR3 DNA sequence: TGCAGTGCTAGAGATCAGGGCAGTACTGAAGCTTTCTTT. Protein: CSARDQGSTEAFF.

This clonotype was seen a handful of times. V and J are TRBV12-3 or TRBV12-4 and TRBJ1-5; D gene unclear. V was shortened by 6 bases and J by 3 bases, with 12 bases between the two germline ends. The CDR3 consists of 14 residues. CDR3 nucleotides: TGTGCCAGCAGCCCTAACTATGCCAATCAGCCCCAGCATTTT. Its protein product is CASSPNYANQPQHF.

This chain joins TRBV20-1 and TRBJ2-7; D is perhaps TRBD1 (6 bases). V lost 0 bases, J lost 0 bases, and 6 bases lay in between. The CDR3 runs to 13 residues. Per the germline V gene, CDR1 is DFQATT and CDR2 is SNEGSKA (reference sequence). In DNA form, the CDR3 reads TGCAGTGCTAGAGAGGACAGCTCCTACGAGCAGTACTTC. Translating gives CSAREDSSYEQYF.

V and J are TRBV28 and TRBJ2-3; D perhaps matches TRBD1 (6 bases). With 0 bases removed from V and 3 bases from J, the gap between germline ends came to 10 bases. This CDR3 region has 15 residues. CDR1 is MDHEN and CDR2 is SYDVKM in the germline V gene. CDR3 sequence (DNA): TGTGCCAGCAGTTTATGGCTGGGGGCAACAGATACGCAGTATTTT. Amino acids: CASSLWLGATDTQYF.

This clonotype was seen repeatedly, ten times or more. The chain links TRBV20-1 to TRBJ2-1, with TRBD2 identical over 10 bases. This CDR3 spans 14 amino acids. V dropped 5 bases and J dropped 7; count of bases not matched to a gene: 8. Germline values: CDR1 DFQATT, CDR2 SNEGSKA (reference sequence). The CDR3 loop is CSAPTSGALNEQFF. The CDR3 bases are TGCAGTGCTCCTACTAGCGGGGCTTTAAATGAGCAGTTCTTC.

The V and J genes are TRBV15 and TRBJ2-2; D gene ambiguous. This CDR3 is 13 amino acids long. In germline, CDR1 is LNHNV, CDR2 YYDKDF (reference sequence). V was shortened by 0 bases and J by 7 bases, with 6 bases between the two germline ends. Here the CDR3 reads CATSRDLDGELFF. Here the CDR3 DNA reads TGTGCCACCAGCAGAGATCTTGACGGGGAGCTGTTTTTT.

In its sample, this clonotype was seen many times. The chain combines TRBV12-3 or TRBV12-4 with TRBJ2-2; 10 positions agree with TRBD2. The CDR3 totals 14 residues. Trimming cost V 4 bases and J 5 bases; bases outside gene matches: 1. The CDR3 reads CASSSSGRTGELFF. The CDR3 coding sequence is TGTGCCAGCAGTTCTAGCGGGAGAACCGGGGAGCTGTTTTTT.

Ten or more counts support this clonotype. The chain combines TRBV20-1 with TRBJ1-4, with TRBD1 as a possible D gene (6 bases). The CDR3 has 14 residues. V was trimmed by 3 bases and J by 7 bases, leaving 15 bases between them. From germline, CDR1 is DFQATT and CDR2 SNEGSKA (reference sequence). The CDR3 is CSARIRGAGEKLFF. For the CDR3, the DNA is TGCAGTGCTAGGATAAGGGGGGCGGGTGAAAAACTGTTTTTT.

This chain joins TRBV27 and TRBJ2-2, with 16 bases matching TRBD2. Germline-derived CDR1 and CDR2 are MNHEY and SMNVEV (reference sequence). The CDR3 covers 19 residues. Germline trimming cut 0 bases from V and 6 bases from J; bases unmatched to any gene: 7. The DNA for the CDR3 is TGTGCCAGCAGTTTATCAAGGGGACTAGCGGGAGGGCCGTCCGGGGAGCTGTTTTTT. Translation: CASSLSRGLAGGPSGELFF.

The chain uses TRBV4-3 and TRBJ2-5, with TRBD1 matching over 10 bases. The V gene end was trimmed by 4 bases and the J gene end by 5 bases; junction bases not matched to a gene: 4. Germline CDR1 and CDR2: LGHNA and YSLEER. The length of the CDR3 is 14 residues. The CDR3 loop is CASSPTGGAETQYF. DNA for the CDR3: TGCGCCAGCAGCCCGACAGGGGGCGCGGAGACCCAGTACTTC.

The chain combines TRBV29-1 with TRBJ2-3; D perhaps matches TRBD2 (6 bases). V was shortened by 6 bases and J by 2 bases, with 12 bases between the two germline ends. This CDR3 has 13 residues. Germline CDR1 reads SQVTM; CDR2 reads ANQGSEA. This CDR3 is CSVGGQTTDTQYF. The CDR3 DNA reads TGCAGCGTAGGAGGGCAAACCACAGATACGCAGTATTTT.

This clonotype showed up many times. This sequence joins TRBV12-5 and TRBJ2-1; D is possibly TRBD2 (5 bases). CDR1 is LGHNT, CDR2 FRNRAP, per germline. Trimming stripped 7 bases from V and 6 bases from J, with 13 bases between. The CDR3 loop spans 13 amino acids. The CDR3 spells CASVGEFRNEQFF. The CDR3 DNA reads TGTGCTAGTGTGGGAGAGTTTCGCAATGAGCAGTTCTTC.

The J gene is TRBJ2-1, the V gene TRBV20-1; maybe TRBD1 (5 bases). The ends were cut back, 6 bases at V and 4 bases at J, with 22 bases in the middle. The CDR3 has 16 residues. Germline V gene sequence: CDR1 DFQATT, CDR2 SNEGSKA (reference sequence). CDR3: CSAQGVKGTAYNEQFF. The CDR3 DNA reads TGCAGTGCCCAAGGGGTGAAGGGAACTGCTTACAATGAGCAGTTCTTC.

In its sample, this clonotype was seen a few times. The chain couples TRBV5-1 to TRBJ1-1; D is undetermined. The V gene lost 0 bases and the J gene lost 1 base, with 7 bases spanning the gap. CDR3 size: 14 residues. Per germline, CDR1 SGHRS and CDR2 YFSETQ. The CDR3 nucleotides are TGCGCCAGCAGCTTGGGACCGGCGAACACTGAAGCTTTCTTT. It specifies CASSLGPANTEAFF.

J is TRBJ1-2 and V is TRBV7-2; 7 nucleotides line up with TRBD1. V shed 5 bases and J 6 bases; nucleotides not matched to a gene: 6. The length of the CDR3 is 13 residues. Germline V gives CDR1 SGHTA, CDR2 FQGNSA. The CDR3 region is CASSLDRVNGYTF. The CDR3 DNA is TGTGCCAGCAGCCTTGACAGGGTAAATGGCTACACCTTC.

This clonotype came up a few times. The rearrangement links TRBV6-5 to TRBJ1-1; no clear D gene. Germline CDR1 and CDR2: MNHEY and SVGAGI. The germline V and J ends were trimmed by 2 bases and 1 base, with 8 bases remaining between them. This CDR3 is built from 14 residues. For the CDR3, the DNA is TGTGCCAGCAGTTACCTTTCCACGAACACTGAAGCTTTCTTT. It encodes CASSYLSTNTEAFF.

In its sample, this clonotype was seen many times. This rearrangement joins TRBV20-1 to TRBJ1-6; 8 bases line up with TRBD1. CDR3 length: 15 residues. Losses at the gene ends were 4 bases for V and 8 bases for J; bases not matched to a gene: 10. Germline CDR1 and CDR2: DFQATT and SNEGSKA (reference sequence). CDR3 sequence reads: CSAILRGRLDSPLHF. As DNA, the CDR3 is TGCAGTGCTATCCTCAGGGGGCGGCTTGATTCACCCCTCCACTTT.

This clonotype was seen more than once but under ten times. This chain connects TRBV7-2 to TRBJ2-1; 7 bases are shared with TRBD2. Germline values: CDR1 SGHTA, CDR2 FQGNSA. CDR3 length: 16 residues. J gave up 1 base and V 5 bases, and 8 bases lay outside the gene matches. CDR3 coding DNA: TGTGCCAGCAGCCTAGTGGGAGGGCGGTCCTACAATGAGCAGTTCTTC. Its protein is CASSLVGGRSYNEQFF.

This chain uses TRBV7-2 with TRBJ2-7, with D unresolved. The V end lost 5 bases, the J end lost 0 bases, and 11 bases lay between the germline ends. This CDR3 has 14 amino acids. Germline V gene lookup returns CDR1 SGHTA and CDR2 FQGNSA. CDR3 residues: CASSRPPSSYEQYF. For the CDR3, the DNA is TGTGCCAGCAGCCGGCCTCCCAGCTCCTACGAGCAGTACTTC.

This clonotype was seen a handful of times. The chain combines TRBV7-3 with TRBJ2-1; TRBD2 is a possible D gene (5 bases). Germline CDR1 and CDR2: SGHTA and FQGTGA. The CDR3 is made up of 13 amino acids. Trimming stripped 5 bases from V and 10 bases from J, with 15 bases between. The CDR3 loop is CASSPTGLLEQFF. The CDR3 coding sequence is TGTGCCAGCAGCCCTACCGGACTGTTAGAGCAGTTCTTC.